This TCR beta chain is drawn from a study of blood T cell repertoires in COVID-19. About the research overall: Nucleic acid was either cDNA or gDNA, and it came from T cells, B-cell-depleted T cells, or PBMCs.

The Seattle patients joined while their infection was active and were tracked longitudinally afterward. A remark on this clone: Other DNA sequences within the sample encode an identical CDR3.

The CDR3 totals 13 residues. V lost 6 bases, J lost 2 bases, and 10 bases lay in between. In germline, CDR1 is MNHEY, CDR2 SVGAGI. Produced via immunoSEQ multiplex PCR; TCRdb's table is partial and in-frame only. The table has some 290,000 clones, 88% seen once. The chain uses TRBV6-5 and TRBJ1-1; no clear D gene. Specimen: peripheral blood. The receptor was derived from a woman younger than 45 with COVID-19, enrolled during active disease. In DNA, the CDR3 is TGTGCCAGCAGCCCGACACTTAACACTGAAGCTTTCTTT. This gives the protein CASSPTLNTEAFF.